This T cell receptor beta chain was captured by sequencing in a study of blood T cell repertoires in COVID-19. Study background: Samples came from the United States, Italy and Spain, spanning acute and convalescent COVID-19. PBMCs, B-cell-depleted T cells, or T cells were the source of the cDNA or gDNA that made up the material.

Losses at the gene ends were 1 base for V and 2 bases for J; bases not matched to a gene: 5. The CDR3 sequence is 15 residues long. Germline V gives CDR1 LGHNA, CDR2 YNFKEQ. Under the authors' procedure: Reference gene primer amplification yielded estimated nucleated cell counts. This table comes from immunoSEQ multiplex PCR, and its TCRdb copy is limited to in-frame clones, with some not included. The V and J calls and the clone size are those of that table, but D and trimming were determined from the DNA. In the table there are 80,000 to 100,000 clones, about 90% of which are singletons. This receptor was identified in a human donor with active COVID-19. The donor label of this sample is uncertain. Sample: peripheral blood. The V gene is TRBV4-2, the J gene TRBJ2-7, with 7 bases lining up with TRBD2. The CDR3 nucleotides read TGTGCCAGCAGCCAAGGGGGTGCGGGGGCCTACGAGCAGTACTTC. Protein sequence: CASSQGGAGAYEQYF.